The 8 T cell receptor beta chains in this list originate from one sample, sequenced in a study of T cell changes during pregnancy in multiple sclerosis. Measured with immunoSEQ multiplex PCR; TCRdb has only the in-frame clones, and not every one. This table holds around 62,000 clones, about nine tenths found once. The sample consisted of peripheral blood, taken in the second trimester of pregnancy. The receptors stem from a female donor in good health, enrolled as a control in a pregnancy study.

The rearrangement joins TRBV29-1 to TRBJ1-2, with D possibly matching TRBD1 (6 bases). With 5 bases removed from V and 0 bases from J, the gap between germline ends came to 10 bases. Germline V CDR1 and CDR2: SQVTM, ANQGSEA. The CDR3 extends over 13 amino acids. CDR3 amino acids: CSVQGGANYGYTF. The CDR3 coding sequence is TGCAGCGTTCAAGGGGGAGCTAACTATGGCTACACCTTC.

With regard to this clone: The identical CDR3 is also encoded by other nucleotide sequences in the sample. This chain connects TRBV30 to TRBJ1-4, with D tentatively TRBD1 (5 bases). This CDR3 region has 14 residues. V was trimmed by 0 bases and J by 5 bases, leaving 10 bases between them. Germline V gene lookup returns CDR1 GTSNPN and CDR2 SVGIG (reference sequence). In nucleotides, the CDR3 is TGTGCCTGGAGTGTACTGGGGCAGAATGAAAAACTGTTTTTT. It specifies CAWSVLGQNEKLFF.

The V call is TRBV28, the J call TRBJ2-3; maybe TRBD2 (5 bases). Between the trimmed V and J ends, which lost 1 base and 1 base, there was a span of 18 bases. CDR1 MDHEN and CDR2 SYDVKM come from the germline V gene. CDR3 length: 18 amino acids. This chain's CDR3 is CASSLSGRWGEGTDTQYF. The CDR3 region has the DNA TGTGCCAGCAGTTTATCGGGAAGGTGGGGAGAGGGCACAGATACGCAGTATTTT. Using reference TRBV28 and TRBJ2-3 for the parts outside the CDR3, the full variable domain is DVKVTQSSRYLVKRTGEKVFLECVQDMDHENMFWYRQDPGLGLRLIYFSYDVKMKEKGDIPEGYSVSREKKERFSLILESASTNQTSMYLCASSLSGRWGEGTDTQYFGPGTRLTVL.

The J gene is TRBJ2-3, the V gene TRBV11-2; 7 positions agree with TRBD2. The CDR3 totals 15 residues. Germline CDR1 SGHAT, CDR2 FQNNGV. Germline trimming cut 4 bases from V and 5 bases from J; bases unmatched to any gene: 9. This CDR3 reads CASSSIRGREDTQYF. The CDR3 DNA follows: TGTGCCAGCAGCTCTATACGGGGGAGGGAAGATACGCAGTATTTT. Looking up the rest from reference TRBV11-2 and TRBJ2-3 gives the full variable domain: EAGVAQSPRYKIIEKRQSVAFWCNPISGHATLYWYQQILGQGPKLLIQFQNNGVVDDSQLPKDRFSAERLKGVDSTLKIQPAKLEDSAVYLCASSSIRGREDTQYFGPGTRLTVL.

V and J are TRBV19 and TRBJ2-7; 10 positions match TRBD2. The CDR3 length is 14 residues. J lost 6 bases, V lost 0 bases, and 2 bases had no gene match. Germline V gives CDR1 LNHDA, CDR2 SQIVND (reference sequence). The CDR3 DNA reads as TGTGCCAGTAGTATAGAAACTAGCGGGACCGAGCAGTACTTC. Amino acid sequence: CASSIETSGTEQYF.

This sequence joins TRBV2 and TRBJ1-1; possibly TRBD1 for D (5 bases). Germline V gene lookup returns CDR1 SNHLY and CDR2 FYNNEI. V was shortened by 8 bases and J by 5 bases, with 12 bases between the two germline ends. CDR3 length: 12 amino acids. CDR3 in DNA: TGTGCCAGCGAGGAGGAGGGGACTGAAGCTTTCTTT. It translates to CASEEEGTEAFF.

This clone was seen a single time. This rearrangement joins TRBV7-2 to TRBJ1-1; D call uncertain. V lost 8 bases and J lost 4, with 17 bases in between. The CDR3 covers 14 residues. Germline V gene lookup returns CDR1 SGHTA and CDR2 FQGNSA. The CDR3 here is CASATSWEATEAFF. DNA of the CDR3: TGTGCCAGCGCTACGTCGTGGGAGGCCACTGAAGCTTTCTTT.

The chain uses TRBV5-1 and TRBJ2-3, with D unclear. The CDR3 totals 12 residues. V lost 0 bases and J 5 bases, leaving 4 bases between the germline ends. The germline gives CDR1 SGHRS, CDR2 YFSETQ. CDR3 protein: CASSLDLDTQYF. The CDR3 coding sequence is TGCGCCAGCAGCTTGGATCTAGATACGCAGTATTTT.